The rows below give T cell receptor beta chains drawn from one sample of a study of OX40 agonist ivuxolimab in advanced cancers. Assay used: immunoSEQ multiplex PCR; TCRdb lists only in-frame clones, some missing. The sample lists some 81,000 clones, around 80% occurring once. The material was CD4+ or CD8+ T cells sorted from blood, obtained in a trial of the OX40 agonist ivuxolimab. These receptors came from an adult with an advanced solid tumor such as melanoma, head and neck, liver or kidney cancer. Both conserved end residues are part of each CDR3. The order of the fields is D gene, V gene, clone size, J gene, CDR3 DNA, CDR3 protein. D genes are given only for firm matches. The listing skips clone size in some rows; elsewhere it reads once, few, many or a size class.

D gene: NA; V gene: TRBV11-1; clone size: once; J gene: TRBJ1-1; CDR3 DNA: TGTGCCAGCAGCTTAGACTTAGAGAGGACTGAAGCTTTCTTT; CDR3 protein: CASSLDLERTEAFF
D gene: NA; V gene: TRBV7-2; clone size: NA; J gene: TRBJ2-3; CDR3 DNA: TGTGCCAGCAGCTCCTACACAGATACGCAGTATTTT; CDR3 protein: CASSSYTDTQYF
D gene: NA; V gene: TRBV7-8; clone size: few; J gene: TRBJ2-7; CDR3 DNA: TGTGCCAGCGCAGGGACCTTCTACGAGCAGTACTTC; CDR3 protein: CASAGTFYEQYF
D gene: NA; V gene: TRBV5-4; clone size: NA; J gene: TRBJ2-1; CDR3 DNA: TGTGCCAGCAGCCCAACAAGTGGGCTGCAATACAATGAGCAGTTCTTC; CDR3 protein: CASSPTSGLQYNEQFF
D gene: NA; V gene: TRBV19; clone size: NA; J gene: TRBJ2-7; CDR3 DNA: TGTGCCAGTAGTATGGGGGGCCTGACAGTTTACGAGCAGTACTTC; CDR3 protein: CASSMGGLTVYEQYF
D gene: TRBD2; V gene: TRBV6-6; clone size: NA; J gene: TRBJ2-3; CDR3 DNA: TGTGCCAGCACCCGACTAGCGGGGGCCCGAGATACGCAGTATTTT; CDR3 protein: CASTRLAGARDTQYF
D gene: NA; V gene: TRBV30; clone size: NA; J gene: TRBJ1-2; CDR3 DNA: TGTGCCTGGAGTCTAGTCGGGACTGCCGGCGGCTACACCTTC; CDR3 protein: CAWSLVGTAGGYTF
D gene: NA; V gene: TRBV19; clone size: NA; J gene: TRBJ1-5; CDR3 DNA: TGTGCCAGTAGTAACGGTTTTACCAATCAGCCCCAGCATTTT; CDR3 protein: CASSNGFTNQPQHF
D gene: TRBD1; V gene: TRBV2; clone size: once; J gene: TRBJ2-7; CDR3 DNA: TGTGCCAGCAGTTACGGGACAGGGCAGTTCAACGAGCAGTACTTC; CDR3 protein: CASSYGTGQFNEQYF
D gene: NA; V gene: TRBV5-4; clone size: once; J gene: TRBJ2-2; CDR3 DNA: TGTGCCAGCGGACCAGGGGCGGCGGTCGGGGAGCTGTTTTTT; CDR3 protein: CASGPGAAVGELFF
D gene: TRBD1; V gene: TRBV27; clone size: NA; J gene: TRBJ1-5; CDR3 DNA: TGTGCCAGCAGTTTAGTGCGGGACAGTGCCTCTCCCCAGCATTTT; CDR3 protein: CASSLVRDSASPQHF
D gene: NA; V gene: TRBV30; clone size: NA; J gene: TRBJ1-1; CDR3 DNA: TGTGCCTGGAGTGAAGAAGTCCACGGTGGGACTGAAGCTTTCTTT; CDR3 protein: CAWSEEVHGGTEAFF
D gene: NA; V gene: TRBV11-2; clone size: NA; J gene: TRBJ2-1; CDR3 DNA: TGTGCCAGCAGCTTAGAGGGCCCGGGAGTAGCCTACAATGAGCAGTTCTTC; CDR3 protein: CASSLEGPGVAYNEQFF
D gene: NA; V gene: TRBV6-6; clone size: NA; J gene: TRBJ2-3; CDR3 DNA: TGTGCCAGCAGTGACAGACGCACAGATACGCAGTATTTT; CDR3 protein: CASSDRRTDTQYF
D gene: NA; V gene: TRBV7-9; clone size: NA; J gene: TRBJ1-1; CDR3 DNA: TGTGCCAGCAGCTTCGCCCGGGGGAGGAACACTGAAGCTTTCTTT; CDR3 protein: CASSFARGRNTEAFF
D gene: NA; V gene: TRBV7-6; clone size: NA; J gene: TRBJ2-7; CDR3 DNA: TGTGCCAGCAGCCCCGGACTCGAGCAGTACTTC; CDR3 protein: CASSPGLEQYF
D gene: NA; V gene: TRBV7-3; clone size: NA; J gene: TRBJ2-3; CDR3 DNA: TGTGCCAGCAGCTCCGATTTAGGAGATACGCAGTATTTT; CDR3 protein: CASSSDLGDTQYF
D gene: NA; V gene: TRBV4-1; clone size: NA; J gene: TRBJ2-7; CDR3 DNA: TGCGCCAGCAGCCAAGCCAGGGGCCCGTCCTACGAGCAGTACTTC; CDR3 protein: CASSQARGPSYEQYF
D gene: NA; V gene: TRBV6-1; clone size: NA; J gene: TRBJ1-5; CDR3 DNA: TGTGCCAGCTTCGCAGGTCAAAACAATCAGCCCCAGCATTTT; CDR3 protein: CASFAGQNNQPQHF
D gene: TRBD2; V gene: TRBV7-9; clone size: NA; J gene: TRBJ2-5; CDR3 DNA: TGTGCCAGCAGCTTGGCGGGAGTTGGTTGGTCCCAGTACTTC; CDR3 protein: CASSLAGVGWSQYF
D gene: NA; V gene: TRBV28; clone size: NA; J gene: TRBJ2-7; CDR3 DNA: TGTGCCAGCTCCCCCAGGAATTGGGGGGTAAGCTCCTACGAGCAGTACTTC; CDR3 protein: CASSPRNWGVSSYEQYF
D gene: NA; V gene: TRBV5-1; clone size: NA; J gene: TRBJ1-5; CDR3 DNA: TGCGCCAGCAGCTTGGTCGGCTCCCCCGGGCAGCCCCAGCATTTT; CDR3 protein: CASSLVGSPGQPQHF
D gene: NA; V gene: TRBV28; clone size: NA; J gene: TRBJ2-5; CDR3 DNA: TGTGCCAGCAGTGTCCAGGGGAGGGGGGAGACCCAGTACTTC; CDR3 protein: CASSVQGRGETQYF
D gene: NA; V gene: TRBV7-2; clone size: NA; J gene: TRBJ2-5; CDR3 DNA: TGTGCCAGCAGCGTACAGTTCCAAGAGACCCAGTACTTC; CDR3 protein: CASSVQFQETQYF
D gene: NA; V gene: TRBV18; clone size: few; J gene: TRBJ1-5; CDR3 DNA: TGTGCCAGCTCACCACCGGAGATCCCCCAGCGCCAGCATTTT; CDR3 protein: CASSPPEIPQRQHF